Below, 21 T cell receptor beta chains from the same sample are listed, as sequenced in a study of human T cells and chemical hapten exposure. In TCRdb, the RACE reads were re-called with MiXCR into one record per CDR3 protein. Here the sample spans about 84,000 distinct CDR3 sequences, roughly 10% being singletons. Specified time point: patch test 2, 6 weeks after DPC sensitization. Treatment given: therapeutic diphenylcyclopropenone sensitization with weekly scalp DPC. The sequenced sample was whole blood, obtained in connection with sensitization to the hapten diphenylcyclopropenone (DPC). These receptors were taken from a woman in her thirties with alopecia areata. Some clones in this sample may be carry-over from other donors' samples.

In this sample, this clonotype turned up many times. For the CDR3, the DNA is TGCAGTGCTAGCGCTGCGCTCTCCGGGGAGCTGTTTTTT. Protein product: CSASAALSGELFF. V gene TRBV20-1 combines with J gene TRBJ2-2, with unresolved D. With 3 bases removed from V and 6 bases from J, the gap between germline ends came to 11 bases. This CDR3 has 13 residues. Germline V CDR1 and CDR2: DFQATT, SNEGSKA (reference sequence).

This chain joins TRBV6-2 or TRBV6-3 and TRBJ2-5, with D perhaps given as TRBD1 or TRBD2 (6 bases each). The CDR3 contains 15 residues. The V gene's germline CDR1 is MNHEY and CDR2 SVGEGT. V lost 6 bases and J 5 bases, leaving 19 bases between the germline ends. CDR3 protein: CASSDTGTQGETQYF. The CDR3 region has the DNA TGTGCCAGCAGCGACACCGGGACTCAGGGGGAGACCCAGTACTTC.

The chain has TRBV4-3 and TRBJ2-1; 12 bases align to TRBD1. J was trimmed by 7 bases and V by 3 bases; bases with no gene match: 10. CDR3 length: 17 amino acids. The germline V gene has CDR1 LGHNA and CDR2 YSLEER. Written as DNA, the CDR3 is TGCGCCAGCAGCCATGGCGAGGGACAGGGGGCTCGTAATGAGCAGTTCTTC. Translation gives CASSHGEGQGARNEQFF.

There are a few counts of this clonotype. V and J are TRBV20-1 and TRBJ2-3; possibly TRBD2 for D (5 bases). Trimming pared 4 bases from V and 3 bases from J, leaving 11 bases between. The CDR3 is 13 residues long. Germline CDR1 DFQATT, CDR2 SNEGSKA (reference sequence). CDR3 nucleotide sequence: TGCAGTGCTATACTGGGGAGTACAGATACGCAGTATTTT. It codes for CSAILGSTDTQYF.

Many counts were recorded for this clonotype. The chain joins TRBV6-2 or TRBV6-3 to TRBJ2-1; 11 bases map to TRBD2. V shed 6 bases and J 2 bases; nucleotides not matched to a gene: 18. CDR3 length: 20 residues. Germline V gene data show CDR1 as MNHEY and CDR2 as SVGEGT. The CDR3 DNA follows: TGTGCCAGCAGCACAACGGCCATAGCGGGAGGGAATTCCCCCTACAATGAGCAGTTCTTC. This gives the protein CASSTTAIAGGNSPYNEQFF.

This clonotype appeared many times. V gene TRBV29-1 combines with J gene TRBJ1-5; 7 positions match TRBD1. The length of the CDR3 is 12 residues. Per the germline V gene, CDR1 is SQVTM and CDR2 is ANQGSEA. J was trimmed by 5 bases and V by 5 bases; bases with no gene match: 3. The CDR3: CSVSQGDQPQHF. In DNA form, the CDR3 reads TGCAGCGTTTCTCAGGGGGATCAGCCCCAGCATTTT. The whole variable domain, remainder taken from reference TRBV29-1 and TRBJ1-5, is SAVISQKPSRDICQRGTSLTIQCQVDSQVTMMFWYRQQPGQSLTLIATANQGSEATYESGFVIDKFPISRPNLTFSTLTVSNMSPEDSSIYLCSVSQGDQPQHFGDGTRLSIL.

This clonotype appeared many times. This chain links TRBV7-9 with TRBJ1-2, with 7 bases that match TRBD1. V was clipped by 7 bases and J by 8 bases; unmatched bases: 10. CDR3 length equals 13 residues. CDR1 is SEHNR and CDR2 is FQNEAQ in the germline V gene (reference sequence). CDR3 bases: TGTGCCAGCAAACCGGGACAGAACATAGGCTACACCTTC. Amino acid sequence: CASKPGQNIGYTF.

The chain employs TRBV20-1 and TRBJ2-2; TRBD1 might be the D (6 bases). The CDR3 covers 16 residues. Germline loops: CDR1 DFQATT, CDR2 SNEGSKA (reference sequence). The V gene lost 3 bases and the J gene lost 2 bases, with 16 bases spanning the gap. CDR3 in amino acids: CSARRNRATNTGELFF. The DNA for the CDR3 is TGCAGTGCTAGGAGGAACAGGGCGACTAACACCGGGGAGCTGTTTTTT.

The rearrangement uses TRBV9 and TRBJ2-1; D is uncertain. The V end lost 0 bases, the J end lost 2 bases, and 9 bases lay between the germline ends. Germline-derived CDR1 and CDR2 are SGDLS and YYNGEE. CDR3 size: 15 residues. In DNA form, the CDR3 reads TGTGCCAGCAGCGTAGTAGGCGGTACCTACAATGAGCAGTTCTTC. Its protein is CASSVVGGTYNEQFF.

This clonotype was counted at least ten times. The chain recombines TRBV7-9 with TRBJ2-1; the D gene is possibly TRBD2 (6 bases). The CDR3 contains 16 residues. V shed 1 base and J shed 1 base, with 11 bases lying between them. CDR1 is SEHNR, CDR2 FQNEAQ, per germline (reference sequence). CDR3 region: CASSLGGGVSYNEQFF. CDR3 nucleotides: TGTGCCAGCAGCTTAGGTGGCGGGGTTTCCTACAATGAGCAGTTCTTC.

The chain couples TRBV9 to TRBJ1-5; D gene ambiguous. Trimming stripped 4 bases from V and 6 bases from J, with 11 bases between. CDR3 length: 13 amino acids. Germline-derived CDR1 and CDR2 are SGDLS and YYNGEE. The CDR3 coding sequence is TGTGCCAGCAGCCCTAGTGGGTTTCAGCCCCAGCATTTT. Residues: CASSPSGFQPQHF.

Ten or more counts support this clonotype. This rearrangement joins TRBV2 to TRBJ2-3; no clear D. CDR3 length equals 13 residues. Trimming left V 9 bases short and J 2 bases short, with 12 bases between. Germline V gene data show CDR1 as SNHLY and CDR2 as FYNNEI. CDR3 in amino acids: CASQELDTDTQYF. The CDR3 coding sequence is TGTGCCAGTCAGGAGCTCGACACAGATACGCAGTATTTT. Variable domain in full (rest from reference TRBV2 and TRBJ2-3): EPEVTQTPSHQVTQMGQEVILRCVPISNHLYFYWYRQILGQKVEFLVSFYNNEISEKSEIFDDQFSVERPDGSNFTLKIRSTKLEDSAMYFCASQELDTDTQYFGPGTRLTVL.

This clonotype was counted only a few times. V and J are TRBV2 and TRBJ2-1, with TRBD2 matching 8 bases. This CDR3 spans 16 amino acids. The germline CDR1 and CDR2 sequences are SNHLY and FYNNEI. V gave up 6 bases and J gave up 4 bases; unmatched junction bases: 11. The CDR3 spells CASRAVLAEPYNEQFF. CDR3 nucleotide sequence: TGTGCCAGCAGGGCCGTACTAGCGGAGCCTTACAATGAGCAGTTCTTC.

This clonotype was found many times. The chain couples TRBV7-9 to TRBJ1-4; D call uncertain. Germline CDR1 and CDR2: SEHNR and FQNEAQ (reference sequence). This CDR3 has 13 residues. V shed 8 bases and J shed 1 base, with 8 bases lying between them. CDR3 nucleotides: TGTGCCAGCGGCGCAGGAACTAATGAAAAACTGTTTTTT. It codes for CASGAGTNEKLFF.

The table lists this clonotype with a few counts. The chain carries TRBV11-3 and TRBJ2-1; 8 nucleotides agree with TRBD1. Trimming took 4 bases from V and 5 from J; bases not matched to a gene: 7. This CDR3 has 15 amino acids. Germline CDR1 and CDR2: SGHNT and YENEEA. CDR3 DNA: TGTGCCAGCAGCTGGTCCGGGACAGGTAACAATGAGCAGTTCTTC. It codes for CASSWSGTGNNEQFF.

V gene TRBV11-2 combines with J gene TRBJ2-1; D gene ambiguous. The CDR3 runs to 13 residues. V lost 5 bases to trimming and J lost 6 bases, with 11 bases between them. Looked up from germline, CDR1 is SGHAT and CDR2 is FQNNGV. DNA of the CDR3: TGTGCCAGCAGCAATAGATCAGGCAATGAGCAGTTCTTC. This gives the protein CASSNRSGNEQFF.

The chain couples TRBV14 to TRBJ1-6; 9 bases are a match to TRBD1. CDR3 length: 14 residues. Germline V gives CDR1 SGHDN, CDR2 FVKESK. Trimming took 4 bases from V and 9 from J; bases not matched to a gene: 4. The CDR3 reads CASSPDRGGSPLHF. The DNA for the CDR3 is TGTGCCAGCAGCCCGGACAGGGGTGGTTCACCCCTCCACTTT.

This chain uses TRBV6-1 with TRBJ1-2; a possible D gene is TRBD1 (5 bases). The CDR3 contains 13 residues. V lost 4 bases and J 8 bases, leaving 14 bases between the germline ends. The germline V gene encodes CDR1 MNHNS and CDR2 SASEGT. CDR3 amino acids: CASSGWQGPGYTF. The CDR3 DNA reads TGTGCCAGCAGTGGGTGGCAGGGACCAGGCTACACCTTC.

This chain connects TRBV10-3 to TRBJ1-2, with no clear D. The CDR3 consists of 14 residues. Trimming took off 0 bases at V and 3 bases at J, with 8 bases between the two ends. Per the germline V gene, CDR1 is ENHRY and CDR2 is SYGVKD. The CDR3 region has the DNA TGTGCCATCAGTGAGTCAGGGTTGGACTATGGCTACACCTTC. It codes for CAISESGLDYGYTF.

This clonotype was recorded many times. The chain joins TRBV4-2 to TRBJ1-5, with D possibly matching TRBD1 (6 bases). Deletions cut 3 bases from V and 1 base from J, with 10 bases between. Germline CDR1 reads LGHNA; CDR2 reads YNFKEQ. The CDR3 has 15 residues. The CDR3 sequence is CASSQGQGSNQPQHF. CDR3 coding DNA: TGTGCCAGCAGCCAGGGGCAGGGGAGCAATCAGCCCCAGCATTTT.

This clonotype was seen at least ten times. This chain connects TRBV10-3 to TRBJ2-6; D possibly matches TRBD1 or TRBD2 (5 bases each). The CDR3 loop spans 15 amino acids. Trimming took 8 bases from V and 2 from J, leaving 13 bases between them. Germline V gives CDR1 ENHRY, CDR2 SYGVKD. CDR3 sequence (DNA): TGTGCCATCGGGGGATGGGGAACTGGGGCCAACGTCCTGACTTTC. Translating gives CAIGGWGTGANVLTF.